This T cell receptor beta chain was identified in a study of cytomegalovirus exposure and HLA in healthy donors. Germline assignment: CDR1 MNHEY and CDR2 SMNVEV (reference sequence). Trimming at V came to 3 bases and at J to 0 bases, leaving 3 bases not matched to a gene. The CDR3 length is 15 residues. Data came from immunoSEQ multiplex PCR; TCRdb stores just in-frame clones and leaves some out. The table lists approximately 120,000 clones, approximately 88% of them singletons, with approximately 2% in the top ten. This clonotype was obtained from a woman aged 18-30 years in good health and CMV-seronegative. V usage is TRBV27 and J usage is TRBJ2-3; 7 nucleotides agree with TRBD1. The sample was PBMCs. As DNA, the CDR3 is TGTGCCAGCAGTTTGGGACAGTACAGCACAGATACGCAGTATTTT. Translating it yields CASSLGQYSTDTQYF.